The rows below give T cell receptor beta chains drawn from one sample of a study of Graves' ophthalmopathy and Graves' hyperthyroidism. TCRdb processed the multiplex PCR reads anew with MiXCR; each CDR3 protein has one entry. The table shows hundreds of thousands of distinct CDR3 sequences, with 22% occurring only once. The specimen sequenced was peripheral blood. The receptor set was obtained from a woman between 18 and 29 years old with stable Graves' hyperthyroidism. Some clones in this sample may be carry-over from other donors' samples. CDR3s include the opening cysteine and the closing phenylalanine or tryptophan. The D gene is left open where the match is weak. The size field is filled for only some rows; it gives once, few, many or a size class.

CASSTVVNTEAFF | TGTGCCAGCAGTACAGTGGTGAACACTGAAGCTTTCTTT | TRBJ1-1 | . | many | TRBV6-2/TRBV6-3
CASSLPLQTGVETQYF | TGTGCCAGCAGTTTACCCCTACAGACAGGGGTCGAGACCCAGTACTTC | TRBJ2-5 | TRBD1 | many | TRBV28
CASSVGTVDFSGNTRYF | TGTGCCTCCTCCGTCGGGACCGTCGATTTTTCTGGAAACACCAGATATTTT | TRBJ1-3 | . | . | TRBV10-3
CSARKARGSYEQYF | TGCAGTGCTAGAAAGGCCAGGGGCTCCTACGAGCAGTACTTC | TRBJ2-7 | . | few | TRBV20-1
CASSSGGRAEAFF | TGTGCCAGCAGCTCTGGGGGTCGGGCTGAAGCTTTCTTT | TRBJ1-1 | . | . | TRBV28
CASSQMGRSGANVLTF | TGCGCCAGCAGCCAAATGGGGAGGTCTGGGGCCAACGTCCTGACTTTC | TRBJ2-6 | . | many | TRBV4-1
CASSYGTGHTEAFF | TGCGCCAGCAGTTACGGGACAGGTCACACTGAAGCTTTCTTT | TRBJ1-1 | TRBD1 | many | TRBV5-1
CSASSHAGPYEQYF | TGCAGTGCTTCCTCTCACGCGGGGCCCTACGAGCAGTACTTC | TRBJ2-7 | . | many | TRBV20-1
CASSLFDDSNQPQHF | TGTGCCAGCAGCTTATTTGACGATAGCAATCAGCCCCAGCATTTT | TRBJ1-5 | . | many | TRBV11-3
CASTVQETQYF | TGTGCCAGCACCGTACAAGAGACCCAGTACTTC | TRBJ2-5 | . | many | TRBV6-1
CASNRDGETQYF | TGTGCCAGCAACAGGGATGGGGAGACCCAGTACTTC | TRBJ2-5 | . | many | TRBV6-1
CASSYLGQEQNEAFF | TGTGCCAGCAGTTACCTAGGACAGGAGCAAAATGAAGCTTTCTTT | TRBJ1-1 | TRBD1 | few | TRBV6-5
CASSLLGSETQYF | TGTGCCAGCAGCTTATTAGGGTCGGAGACCCAGTACTTC | TRBJ2-5 | . | few | TRBV7-9
CASSYSRTGQPQHF | TGTGCCAGCAGTTACTCGAGGACAGGTCAGCCCCAGCATTTT | TRBJ1-5 | TRBD1 | . | TRBV6-5
CASSSTLGGDEYF | TGTGCCAGCAGCTCTACCCTAGGGGGGGACGAATACTTC | TRBJ2-7 | . | many | TRBV27
CSARAVAYEQYF | TGCAGTGCTAGGGCTGTAGCCTACGAGCAGTACTTC | TRBJ2-7 | . | many | TRBV20-1
CASSLGDRGLSEQYF | TGTGCCAGCAGTTTAGGGGACAGGGGGCTTTCGGAGCAGTACTTC | TRBJ2-7 | TRBD1 | . | TRBV28
CASSLRGGDYGYTF | TGTGCCAGCAGCCTCCGGGGCGGGGACTATGGCTACACCTTC | TRBJ1-2 | . | few | TRBV7-2
CASTEEGDTEAFF | TGTGCCAGCACAGAGGAAGGGGACACTGAAGCTTTCTTT | TRBJ1-1 | . | many | TRBV12-3/TRBV12-4
CATETGGELFF | TGTGCCACCGAGACCGGCGGGGAGCTGTTTTTT | TRBJ2-2 | . | many | TRBV24-1
CASSYATSGVSYEQYF | TGTGCCAGCAGTTACGCGACTAGCGGGGTCTCCTACGAGCAGTACTTC | TRBJ2-7 | TRBD2 | many | TRBV6-5
CASSLRREGARAFF | TGCGCCAGCAGTCTTCGTCGGGAGGGGGCGCGGGCTTTCTTT | TRBJ1-1 | TRBD1 | many | TRBV4-1
CASSFVVGQGAFYSNQPQHF | TGTGCCAGCAGTTTCGTAGTTGGTCAGGGGGCCTTTTATAGCAATCAGCCCCAGCATTTT | TRBJ1-5 | TRBD1 | . | TRBV28
CSARNRQGRSTEAFF | TGCAGTGCTAGAAACCGACAGGGTAGAAGCACTGAAGCTTTCTTT | TRBJ1-1 | TRBD1 | . | TRBV20-1
CASSFLSEGRTRTYF | TGTGCCAGCAGCTTCCTTTCGGAGGGACGGACACGCACCTACTTC | TRBJ2-4 | . | . | TRBV28
CASSLAVLFEAFF | TGTGCCAGCAGTTTAGCAGTACTCTTTGAAGCTTTCTTT | TRBJ1-1 | . | . | TRBV28
CASSLNRAARPSQPQHF | TGTGCCAGCAGTTTAAATAGGGCAGCCAGACCTAGTCAGCCCCAGCATTTT | TRBJ1-5 | . | many | TRBV12-3/TRBV12-4
CAWSGENTGELFF | TGTGCCTGGAGCGGGGAAAACACCGGGGAGCTGTTTTTT | TRBJ2-2 | . | many | TRBV30